This T cell receptor beta chain was sequenced during a study of blood T cell repertoires in COVID-19. Looking at the study overall: Collection of acute and convalescent COVID-19 samples took place in the United States, Italy and Spain. PBMCs, B-cell-depleted T cells, or T cells were the source of the cDNA or gDNA that made up the material.

In the authors' workflow: Estimates of nucleated cell counts were drawn from the amplification of reference gene primers. The repertoire was sequenced with immunoSEQ multiplex PCR; TCRdb's copy has only in-frame clones and lacks some. For V, J and clone size, that table is used; D and trimming come from the DNA. This table has around 250,000 clones, 82% appearing once. V lost 2 bases to trimming and J lost 2 bases; unmatched junction nucleotides: 6. CDR1 is SGHNT and CDR2 is YENEEA in the germline V gene. CDR3 length: 18 residues. Sequencing was done on a sample of peripheral blood. The clonotype originates from a woman in her late teens or twenties with acute or convalescent COVID-19. The rearrangement uses TRBV11-3 and TRBJ2-1, with TRBD2 matching 13 bases. The CDR3 spells CASSLRTSGSRPYNEQFF. CDR3 DNA sequence: TGTGCCAGCAGCTTAAGGACTAGCGGGAGTAGGCCCTACAATGAGCAGTTCTTC.